Listed below are T cell receptor beta chains from one sample, sequenced in a study of spatial heterogeneity in lung cancer. TCRdb re-called the 5' RACE reads through MiXCR, storing one row per CDR3 protein. This sample has about 26,000 distinct CDR3 sequences, with roughly 13% found just once. The material was PBMCs, obtained at surgery. These receptors came from a female donor with early-stage non-small cell lung cancer. Both conserved end residues are part of each CDR3. D genes are given only for firm matches. Clone size is shown for a subset of rows, as once, few, many or a class of expanded clone.

v_call	j_call	d_call	clone_size	cdr3_aa	cdr3_nt
TRBV18	TRBJ1-2	TRBD1	many	CASSRNGQGGYTF	TGTGCCAGCTCACGGAACGGACAGGGCGGCTACACCTTC
TRBV19	TRBJ2-2	TRBD2	many	CASSIQAGAGELFF	TGTGCCAGTAGTATTCAAGCGGGAGCCGGGGAGCTGTTTTTT
TRBV6-2/TRBV6-3	TRBJ2-3	.	.	CASSYRAPGTDTQYF	TGTGCCAGCAGTTACAGGGCACCCGGCACAGATACGCAGTATTTT
TRBV7-8	TRBJ2-5	.	many	CASSAIASSTDQETQYF	TGTGCCAGCAGCGCCATCGCCAGCTCGACAGACCAAGAGACCCAGTACTTC
TRBV4-2	TRBJ1-2	TRBD1	once	CASSPFWVIGDSQFNYGYTF	TGTGCCAGCAGCCCCTTCTGGGTCATCGGGGACAGCCAATTTAACTATGGCTACACCTTC
TRBV3-1	TRBJ1-5	.	many	CASSQEMGQPQHF	TGTGCCAGCAGCCAAGAGATGGGTCAGCCCCAGCATTTT
TRBV2	TRBJ2-2	.	once	CASSEGTGELFF	TGTGCCAGCAGTGAGGGCACCGGGGAGCTGTTTTTT
TRBV6-2/TRBV6-3	TRBJ2-3	.	many	CASTLLGGTDTQYF	TGTGCCAGCACCCTCCTGGGTGGTACAGATACGCAGTATTTT
TRBV6-5	TRBJ1-2	TRBD1	many	CANAYRGHSYGYTF	TGTGCCAATGCGTACAGGGGGCACAGCTATGGCTACACCTTC
TRBV5-4	TRBJ2-5	.	many	CASSSEGPNGGTQYF	TGTGCCAGCAGCTCCGAAGGACCGAACGGAGGGACCCAGTACTTC
TRBV5-1	TRBJ2-2	TRBD2	few	CASRLAGDTGELFF	TGCGCCAGCAGGCTAGCGGGGGACACCGGGGAGCTGTTTTTT
TRBV9	TRBJ2-1	TRBD1	few	CASSARTGVNNEQFF	TGTGCCAGCAGCGCAAGGACAGGGGTAAACAATGAGCAGTTCTTC
TRBV7-9	TRBJ2-2	.	.	CASSLVPTGELFF	TGTGCCAGCAGCTTAGTCCCCACCGGGGAGCTGTTTTTT
TRBV20-1	TRBJ2-4	.	many	CSARDWGLAKNIQYF	TGCAGTGCTAGAGATTGGGGCCTAGCCAAAAACATTCAGTACTTC
TRBV28	TRBJ1-2	.	many	CASTIPQGLGYGYTF	TGTGCCAGCACCATCCCCCAGGGGCTGGGCTATGGCTACACCTTC
TRBV19	TRBJ1-1	.	few	CASSTPRQGVTEAFF	TGTGCCAGTAGTACCCCCCGTCAGGGAGTCACTGAAGCTTTCTTT
TRBV7-9	TRBJ2-5	.	many	CASTPLLALQETQYF	TGTGCCAGCACCCCTCTGTTAGCCCTTCAAGAGACCCAGTACTTC
TRBV7-9	TRBJ2-6	.	many	CASDSPSGANVLTF	TGTGCCAGCGACAGTCCCTCTGGGGCCAACGTCCTGACTTTC
TRBV28	TRBJ2-7	.	few	CAIARGIEAGNEQYF	TGTGCCATCGCGAGGGGGATAGAGGCCGGGAACGAGCAGTACTTC
TRBV5-1	TRBJ2-2	.	many	CASSPEGANTGELFF	TGCGCCAGCAGCCCGGAGGGGGCCAACACCGGGGAGCTGTTTTTT
TRBV7-2	TRBJ2-5	TRBD1	few	CASAPLGQGRETQYF	TGTGCCAGCGCCCCTCTGGGACAGGGGAGAGAGACCCAGTACTTC
TRBV29-1	TRBJ2-7	.	.	CSVDGEYEQYF	TGCAGCGTTGATGGAGAATACGAGCAGTACTTC
TRBV29-1	TRBJ2-3	.	many	CSVPGPLGGPADTQYF	TGCAGCGTCCCTGGTCCGCTGGGCGGTCCAGCAGATACGCAGTATTTT
TRBV6-5	TRBJ1-4	TRBD1	many	CASRSGGGEKLFF	TGTGCCAGCAGGTCAGGGGGTGGTGAAAAACTGTTTTTT
TRBV4-3	TRBJ2-1	.	many	CASSQDPRGTYNEQFF	TGCGCCAGCAGCCAAGATCCGAGGGGCACCTACAATGAGCAGTTCTTC
TRBV28	TRBJ1-6	.	many	CASSRQGRENSPLHF	TGTGCCAGCAGCCGCCAGGGACGAGAGAATTCACCCCTCCACTTT
TRBV5-1	TRBJ2-7	TRBD2	medium-sized	CASSLGLADSYEQYF	TGCGCCAGCAGCTTGGGACTAGCGGACTCCTACGAGCAGTACTTC
TRBV7-8	TRBJ2-7	.	few	CASSPLLIGAPAEEQYF	TGTGCCAGCAGCCCCCTACTGATCGGGGCCCCAGCAGAAGAGCAGTACTTC
TRBV27	TRBJ2-1	.	few	CASSLLGEQFF	TGTGCCAGCAGTTTATTGGGTGAGCAGTTCTTC
TRBV20-1	TRBJ2-1	.	many	CSAQVLSNLNEQFF	TGCAGTGCCCAGGTCCTCTCTAACCTCAATGAGCAGTTCTTC
TRBV6-5	TRBJ2-7	.	few	CASSLQAGPFYEQYF	TGTGCCAGCAGCCTCCAGGCGGGGCCATTCTACGAGCAGTACTTC
TRBV7-7	TRBJ2-2	.	many	CASSQFAAGELFF	TGTGCTAGCAGCCAGTTTGCGGCCGGGGAGCTGTTTTTT
TRBV6-5	TRBJ2-1	.	many	CASSYSRQRHNEQFF	TGTGCCAGCAGTTACTCTCGACAGCGCCACAATGAGCAGTTCTTC
TRBV30	TRBJ2-1	.	.	CAWKVDWGEQFF	TGTGCCTGGAAGGTGGACTGGGGTGAGCAGTTCTTC
TRBV28	TRBJ2-1	TRBD2	many	CASSLLAGGMNNEQFF	TGTGCCAGCAGTTTACTAGCGGGGGGGATGAACAATGAGCAGTTCTTC
TRBV28	TRBJ1-2	.	medium-sized	CASTRRYSRKTTNYGYTF	TGTGCCAGCACCCGACGATATTCTAGGAAGACAACTAACTATGGCTACACCTTC
TRBV7-2	TRBJ2-3	TRBD2	many	CASSFRLAGGDTDTQYF	TGTGCCAGCAGCTTCCGACTAGCGGGAGGAGACACAGATACGCAGTATTTT
TRBV29-1	TRBJ1-1	TRBD1	many	CSASPTGQGNTEAFF	TGCAGCGCGTCCCCGACCGGACAGGGGAATACTGAAGCTTTCTTT
TRBV6-6	TRBJ2-5	TRBD2	many	CASNRGLVETQYF	TGTGCCAGCAACCGGGGACTAGTCGAGACCCAGTACTTC
TRBV20-1	TRBJ2-1	.	many	CSARDSFRANEQFF	TGCAGTGCTAGAGATAGTTTTCGAGCTAATGAGCAGTTCTTC
TRBV13	TRBJ2-2	TRBD1	many	CASSKTGQGGTGELFF	TGTGCCAGCAGCAAAACGGGACAGGGTGGCACCGGGGAGCTGTTTTTT
TRBV27	TRBJ2-5	TRBD2	many	CASRSGDGQETQYF	TGTGCCAGCAGAAGCGGGGATGGCCAAGAGACCCAGTACTTC
TRBV5-1	TRBJ1-1	TRBD1	many	CASSLSRGRTEAFF	TGCGCCAGCAGCTTGTCGAGGGGGCGGACTGAAGCTTTCTTT
TRBV6-2/TRBV6-3	TRBJ2-1	.	few	CASSRQLLEQFF	TGTGCCAGCAGTCGACAGCTCCTCGAGCAGTTCTTC
TRBV7-8	TRBJ1-5	.	many	CASSLDRASNQPQHF	TGTGCCAGCAGCTTAGACAGGGCGAGCAATCAGCCCCAGCATTTT
TRBV4-3	TRBJ2-5	.	many	CASSQEFGGPRQTQYF	TGCGCCAGCAGCCAAGAATTTGGAGGCCCCCGGCAGACCCAGTACTTC
TRBV27	TRBJ2-2	TRBD1	many	CASQTGLGELFF	TGTGCCAGCCAGACAGGGCTCGGGGAGCTGTTTTTT
TRBV7-3	TRBJ2-2	TRBD1	.	CASSPDRGTGELFF	TGTGCCAGCAGCCCGGACAGGGGAACCGGGGAGCTGTTTTTT
TRBV6-2/TRBV6-3	TRBJ1-5	.	many	CASSLTGMGNQPQHF	TGTGCCAGCAGTTTGACCGGGATGGGCAATCAGCCCCAGCATTTT
TRBV5-1	TRBJ2-2	TRBD1	few	CASSLMQGAGELFF	TGCGCCAGCAGCTTGATGCAGGGGGCCGGGGAGCTGTTTTTT
TRBV28	TRBJ2-3	TRBD2	many	CASSPSSGRAVGDTQYF	TGTGCCAGCAGTCCCTCTAGCGGGAGGGCCGTGGGAGATACGCAGTATTTT